These 32 T cell receptor beta chains were all obtained from the same sample, sequenced in a study of cytomegalovirus exposure and HLA in healthy donors. The method was immunoSEQ multiplex PCR; TCRdb's version includes in-frame clones alone and lacks a portion of them. This sample has about 250,000 clones, with about 90% found just once. Sequenced input: PBMCs. The receptors originated from a man aged 18 to 29 in good health and CMV-seropositive.

The V gene is TRBV10-3, the J gene TRBJ1-1, with D possibly TRBD1 on 5 matching bases. Germline CDR1 is ENHRY and CDR2 is SYGVKD. This CDR3 contains 15 residues. The germline V and J ends were trimmed by 7 bases and 4 bases, with 19 bases remaining between them. The CDR3 loop reads CAIKGAEPGGTEAFF. CDR3 coding DNA: TGTGCCATCAAAGGGGCCGAGCCCGGAGGCACTGAAGCTTTCTTT.

This chain uses TRBV15 with TRBJ1-5; D remains unclear. The CDR3 covers 17 residues. Germline V CDR1 and CDR2: LNHNV, YYDKDF (reference sequence). The V gene lost 1 base and the J gene lost 7 bases, with 20 bases spanning the gap. CDR3 region: CATSRGIGLRGEQPQHF. CDR3 sequence (DNA): TGTGCCACCAGCAGAGGGATCGGGTTACGGGGTGAACAGCCCCAGCATTTT.

The chain joins TRBV15 to TRBJ2-1; no clear D gene. Germline V CDR1 and CDR2: LNHNV, YYDKDF (reference sequence). This CDR3 has 15 amino acids. V was trimmed by 0 bases and J by 9 bases, leaving 15 bases between them. CDR3: CATSREAEKVIEQFF. In DNA form, the CDR3 reads TGTGCCACCAGCAGAGAGGCAGAGAAAGTTATTGAGCAGTTCTTC.

This chain connects TRBV19 to TRBJ2-7; no clear D gene. The germline V gene encodes CDR1 LNHDA and CDR2 SQIVND (reference sequence). V lost 4 bases to trimming and J lost 1 base, with 11 bases between them. This CDR3 region has 14 residues. The CDR3 is CASSKAGRSYEQYF. The CDR3 bases are TGTGCCAGTAGTAAGGCAGGAAGGTCCTACGAGCAGTACTTC.

This rearrangement joins TRBV13 to TRBJ2-1; D might be TRBD2 (7 bases). With 5 bases removed from V and 5 bases from J, the gap between germline ends came to 19 bases. From germline, CDR1 is PRHDT and CDR2 FYEKMQ (reference sequence). The CDR3 has 16 amino acids. The CDR3 sequence is CASSPGGRGDHNEQFF. The CDR3, as DNA: TGTGCCAGCAGCCCCGGGGGGCGGGGAGATCACAATGAGCAGTTCTTC.

The chain joins TRBV5-1 to TRBJ2-1, with D perhaps TRBD1 (6 bases). V lost 0 bases and J lost 3, with 16 bases in between. Germline V gene lookup returns CDR1 SGHRS and CDR2 YFSETQ. CDR3 size: 17 residues. CDR3 loop: CASSLGLAGEIYNEQFF. Written as DNA, the CDR3 is TGCGCCAGCAGCTTGGGCCTAGCAGGGGAAATCTACAATGAGCAGTTCTTC.

V is TRBV5-4 and J is TRBJ2-1, with a tentative D call TRBD1 (5 bases). V was shortened by 4 bases and J by 8 bases, with 7 bases between the two germline ends. The length of the CDR3 is 11 residues. In germline, CDR1 is SGHNT, CDR2 YYREEE (reference sequence). The CDR3 DNA reads TGTGCCAGCAGCAAGGGGCATGAGCAGTTCTTC. Protein product: CASSKGHEQFF.

The chain employs TRBV28 and TRBJ1-5; D remains unclear. Germline values: CDR1 MDHEN, CDR2 SYDVKM. This CDR3 is built from 14 residues. The V gene lost 5 bases and the J gene lost 10 bases, with 18 bases spanning the gap. The CDR3 region is CASSPSHPPQPQHF. The CDR3, as DNA: TGTGCCAGCAGTCCCTCGCACCCTCCTCAACCCCAGCATTTT.

This clone was recorded only once. The chain recombines TRBV5-1 with TRBJ2-1, with 9 bases identical to TRBD1. The CDR3 covers 16 residues. Trimming took 2 bases from V and 6 from J; bases not matched to a gene: 9. From germline, CDR1 is SGHRS and CDR2 YFSETQ. This chain's CDR3 is CASSLGEQGAINEQFF. Here the CDR3 DNA reads TGCGCCAGCAGCTTAGGTGAACAGGGGGCTATCAATGAGCAGTTCTTC.

V and J are TRBV4-3 and TRBJ1-1; no clear D gene. The V and J ends lost 4 bases and 5 bases respectively, with 17 bases between them. The CDR3 spans 15 residues. Looked up from germline, CDR1 is LGHNA and CDR2 is YSLEER. CDR3 DNA: TGCGCCAGCAGCCCGGGTCGGGAGAGGGAAACTGAAGCTTTCTTT. Its protein product is CASSPGRERETEAFF.

For the CDR3, the DNA is TGTGCCAGCAGCTTCGGGTACAGAATGGGCACTGAAGCTTTCTTT. This sequence encodes CASSFGYRMGTEAFF. The rearrangement joins TRBV5-6 to TRBJ1-1, with D unclear. There are 15 residues in the CDR3. V was shortened by 2 bases and J by 4 bases, with 15 bases between the two germline ends. Germline V gene data show CDR1 as SGHDT and CDR2 as YYEEEE. Full variable domain (missing parts from reference TRBV5-6 and TRBJ1-1): DAGVTQSPTHLIKTRGQQVTLRCSPKSGHDTVSWYQQALGQGPQFIFQYYEEEERQRGNFPDRFSGHQFPNYSSELNVNALLLGDSALYLCASSFGYRMGTEAFFGQGTRLTVV.

This clone was detected once. The chain couples TRBV2 to TRBJ2-1; TRBD1 is a possible D gene (6 bases). The CDR3 is 14 amino acids. Trimming pared 4 bases from V and 0 bases from J, leaving 7 bases between. Per the germline V gene, CDR1 is SNHLY and CDR2 is FYNNEI. The CDR3 loop reads CASSGTVSYNEQFF. Written as DNA, the CDR3 is TGTGCCAGCAGTGGGACAGTCTCCTACAATGAGCAGTTCTTC.

V usage is TRBV5-1 and J usage is TRBJ2-3; 10 bases are a match to TRBD2. CDR3 length equals 16 residues. Trimming removed 4 bases from V and 0 bases from J; junction bases left unmatched: 5. Germline CDR1 and CDR2: SGHRS and YFSETQ. CDR3 loop: CASSDNSGRSTDTQYF. As DNA, the CDR3 is TGCGCCAGCAGCGACAATAGCGGGAGGAGCACAGATACGCAGTATTTT.

V is TRBV6-5 and J is TRBJ1-5; D is unresolved. Trimming took off 7 bases at V and 2 bases at J, with 12 bases between the two ends. This CDR3 comprises 14 residues. The V gene's germline CDR1 is MNHEY and CDR2 SVGAGI. In nucleotides, the CDR3 is TGTGCCAGCAAGCGTAAGCTAGGCAATCAGCCCCAGCATTTT. This encodes CASKRKLGNQPQHF.

The chain carries TRBV29-1 and TRBJ2-1; TRBD2 matches 7 bases. The CDR3 extends over 10 amino acids. CDR1 SQVTM and CDR2 ANQGSEA come from the germline V gene. CDR3 coding DNA: TGCAGTATTGGGGGGGATGAGCAGTTCTTC. Protein: CSIGGDEQFF.

The chain couples TRBV18 to TRBJ1-3, with D uncertain. The CDR3 loop spans 18 amino acids. Trimming cost V 3 bases and J 0 bases, with 18 bases left between them. Germline-derived CDR1 and CDR2 are KGHSH and LQKENI. CDR3 in DNA: TGTGCCAGCTCACCCCAGATGATACGGGAAATCTCTGGAAACACCATATATTTT. Amino acid sequence: CASSPQMIREISGNTIYF.

V gene TRBV7-8 combines with J gene TRBJ1-1; 10 bases match TRBD1. V shed 5 bases, J shed 5 bases, and the junction held 11 bases outside the gene matches. The CDR3 has 16 residues. Germline values: CDR1 SGHVS, CDR2 FQNEAQ. The CDR3 spells CASSVRVRDRGTEAFF. CDR3 nucleotides: TGTGCCAGCAGCGTTCGTGTGCGGGACAGGGGTACTGAAGCTTTCTTT.

This rearrangement joins TRBV7-8 to TRBJ1-1; D call uncertain. The CDR3 runs 13 residues. Germline-derived CDR1 and CDR2 are SGHVS and FQNEAQ. The V end lost 2 bases, the J end lost 1 base, and 5 bases lay between the germline ends. CDR3 in amino acids: CASSLSENTEAFF. In DNA, the CDR3 is TGTGCCAGCAGCTTATCTGAGAACACTGAAGCTTTCTTT.

The chain employs TRBV28 and TRBJ1-2; 9 bases are shared with TRBD1. V was pared by 6 bases and J by 4 bases, with 12 bases of the junction left unmatched. Germline-derived CDR1 and CDR2 are MDHEN and SYDVKM. This CDR3 region has 16 residues. Here the CDR3 DNA reads TGTGCCAGCAGCCGGGACAGGGTAACGTGGAGCTATGGCTACACCTTC. It encodes CASSRDRVTWSYGYTF.

This chain joins TRBV5-6 and TRBJ2-5; D gene ambiguous. Germline V gene sequence: CDR1 SGHDT, CDR2 YYEEEE. Trimming took off 0 bases at V and 7 bases at J, with 4 bases between the two ends. This CDR3 is 11 amino acids long. This CDR3 is CASSLAGTQYF. In nucleotides, the CDR3 is TGTGCCAGCAGCTTGGCGGGGACCCAGTACTTC.

The J gene is TRBJ2-5, the V gene TRBV6-5, with 12 bases aligning to TRBD2. The length of the CDR3 is 14 residues. The junction had 5 bases not matched to a gene; V was cut back by 7 bases and J by 5 bases. CDR1 and CDR2 (germline): MNHEY, SVGAGI. This CDR3 reads CASKRLAGEETQYF. The DNA of the CDR3 is TGTGCCAGCAAACGACTAGCGGGAGAGGAGACCCAGTACTTC.

The V call is TRBV9, the J call TRBJ2-1, with 15 bases lining up with TRBD2. Per the germline V gene, CDR1 is SGDLS and CDR2 is YYNGEE. Trimming removed 3 bases from V and 4 bases from J; junction bases left unmatched: 5. The CDR3 is 17 amino acids. The CDR3 bases are TGTGCCAGCAGCGGGCGGACTAGCGGGAGGGCATACAATGAGCAGTTCTTC. Amino acid sequence: CASSGRTSGRAYNEQFF.

This chain uses TRBV28 with TRBJ1-3, with TRBD1 as a possible D gene (5 bases). With 5 bases removed from V and 0 bases from J, the gap between germline ends came to 14 bases. This CDR3 comprises 16 residues. Per germline, CDR1 MDHEN and CDR2 SYDVKM. The CDR3 sequence: CASSKGRSSSGNTIYF. The DNA for the CDR3 is TGTGCCAGCAGTAAGGGACGGTCAAGCTCTGGAAACACCATATATTTT.

V and J are TRBV29-1 and TRBJ2-1; TRBD2 matches at 8 bases. The CDR3 is 13 amino acids. The V and J ends lost 4 bases and 7 bases, in that order; junction bases with no gene match: 6. Germline V lookup: CDR1 SQVTM, CDR2 ANQGSEA. The CDR3 here is CSVASGLFNEQFF. The CDR3 bases are TGCAGCGTTGCTAGCGGGCTTTTTAATGAGCAGTTCTTC.

V gene TRBV2 combines with J gene TRBJ2-3; D not resolved. Trimming cost V 3 bases and J 2 bases, with 3 bases left between them. There are 12 residues in the CDR3. Germline V gene lookup returns CDR1 SNHLY and CDR2 FYNNEI. Here the CDR3 reads CASSDNTDTQYF. The DNA of the CDR3 is TGTGCCAGCAGTGATAACACAGATACGCAGTATTTT.

This chain uses TRBV7-9 with TRBJ2-7; 7 bases are a match to TRBD2. Germline lookup yields CDR1 SEHNR and CDR2 FQNEAQ (reference sequence). The trim removed 11 bases at V and 5 bases at J, leaving 9 bases unmatched. The CDR3 has 12 residues. The CDR3, as DNA: TGTGCCGGTGGGGAGGGAGCCCACGAGCAGTACTTC. It codes for CAGGEGAHEQYF.

V and J are TRBV6-5 and TRBJ2-1; weak D call: TRBD2 (5 bases). Germline CDR1 is MNHEY and CDR2 is SVGAGI. The length of the CDR3 is 12 residues. V dropped 10 bases and J dropped 0 bases, with 7 bases sitting between them. CDR3 protein: CATSGSYNEQFF. DNA for the CDR3: TGTGCCACCAGCGGCTCCTACAATGAGCAGTTCTTC.

This chain connects TRBV2 to TRBJ1-3; D is undetermined. Germline CDR1 reads SNHLY; CDR2 reads FYNNEI. V dropped 2 bases and J dropped 2 bases, with 7 bases sitting between them. The CDR3 runs to 14 residues. CDR3 DNA sequence: TGTGCCAGCAGTGAACATACAGCTGGAAACACCATATATTTT. It specifies CASSEHTAGNTIYF.

The chain has TRBV30 and TRBJ1-1, with D tentatively TRBD1 (6 bases). The CDR3 extends over 16 amino acids. Germline V CDR1 and CDR2: GTSNPN, SVGIG (reference sequence). Trimming stripped 3 bases from V and 3 bases from J, with 20 bases between. The CDR3 sequence is CAWSEIQGFRYTEAFF. CDR3 bases: TGTGCCTGGAGCGAAATTCAGGGGTTCAGGTACACTGAAGCTTTCTTT.

This chain links TRBV11-2 with TRBJ2-1; 7 positions match TRBD2. The ends lost 4 bases at V and 8 bases at J; junction bases unmatched: 17. The germline V gene has CDR1 SGHAT and CDR2 FQNNGV. The CDR3 has 17 residues. The CDR3 DNA reads as TGTGCCAGCAGCTCCGCGTGGTTGGGAGGGCCCTTCGATGAGCAGTTCTTC. Translating gives CASSSAWLGGPFDEQFF.

The chain has TRBV9 and TRBJ2-7, with a possible D match to TRBD2 (6 bases). The CDR3 runs 14 residues. The V and J ends lost 4 bases and 2 bases respectively, with 13 bases between them. Looked up from germline, CDR1 is SGDLS and CDR2 is YYNGEE. The CDR3 protein is CASSSSGVPYEQYF. The CDR3 DNA reads as TGTGCCAGCAGCTCCTCGGGAGTCCCCTACGAGCAGTACTTC. The entire variable domain, with the rest obtained from reference TRBV9 and TRBJ2-7, is as follows: DSGVTQTPKHLITATGQRVTLRCSPRSGDLSVYWYQQSLDQGLQFLIQYYNGEERAKGNILERFSAQQFPDLHSELNLSSLELGDSALYFCASSSSGVPYEQYFGPGTRLTVT.

CDR3 loop: CASSVGQSEQFF. CDR3 sequence (DNA): TGCGCCAGCAGCGTGGGACAAAGTGAGCAGTTCTTC. This rearrangement joins TRBV5-1 to TRBJ2-1, with D possibly matching TRBD1 (6 bases). Germline V gene lookup returns CDR1 SGHRS and CDR2 YFSETQ. CDR3 length: 12 amino acids. V lost 4 bases and J lost 9, with 11 bases in between.